Ten or more counts support the clone carrying this TCR beta chain. Its antigen is not identified. This sample was included in a study of neurological immune-mediated disorders. Whole-study findings and limits: When the repertoires were sorted by phylogenetic grouping, those of 18 of 34 multiple sclerosis patients ended up in one related-CDR3 cluster, a possible signature.

The V end was cut by 7 bases, the J end by 6 bases, with 9 bases between. The CDR3 contains 12 residues. TCRdb passed the 5' RACE reads through MiXCR, listing each CDR3 protein once. This sample carries about 52,000 distinct CDR3 sequences, approximately 3.9% of them seen once, and the ten largest clones take 6.5%. Sample: PBMCs. This sequence joins TRBV12-3 or TRBV12-4 and TRBJ2-2, with D possibly being TRBD1 (6 bases). This sequence was found in a man between 60 and 75 years old with multiple sclerosis. CDR3 sequence reads: CASMDSAGELFF. The CDR3 DNA is TGTGCCAGCATGGACAGCGCCGGGGAGCTGTTTTTT.